In this sample, the clone carrying this T cell receptor (beta chain) turned up a few times. Antigen unknown. Primed by a sample-barcoded 5' primer and a J-beta primer mix, a second PCR proceeded for 7 to 11 cycles. TCRdb re-called the 5' RACE reads through MiXCR, storing one row per CDR3 protein. The sample consists of about 810,000 distinct CDR3 sequences, 36% of them appearing once. These data belong to a study of blood T cells in healthy people across ages. Study outcomes and limitations: Long-lived donors carried more naive CD4+ cells and greater diversity than aged donors.

CDR3 length: 14 residues. In germline, CDR1 is MNHEY, CDR2 SVGAGI. V was pared by 6 bases and J by 2 bases, with 12 bases between. This clonotype originated in a man between 18 and 35 years old in good health. The chain has TRBV6-5 and TRBJ2-3; D remains unclear. Sequencing used blood. This CDR3 is CASRGRSLTDTQYF. For the CDR3, the DNA is TGTGCCAGCAGAGGGCGGAGCCTCACAGATACGCAGTATTTT.